This T cell receptor beta chain was identified during a study of blood T cell repertoires in COVID-19. The method was immunoSEQ multiplex PCR; TCRdb's version includes in-frame clones alone and lacks a portion of them. The data hold about 270,000 clones, with around 82% observed a single time. V lost 0 bases and J lost 2, with 8 bases in between. Germline CDR1 is SGDLS and CDR2 is YYNGEE. The CDR3 loop spans 14 amino acids. The receptor's source is a woman younger than 30 with acute or convalescent COVID-19. The chain carries TRBV9 and TRBJ2-5; the D is unclear. Sequencing was performed on peripheral blood. The CDR3 reads CASSVGWRQETQYF. CDR3 nucleotide sequence: TGTGCCAGCAGCGTAGGCTGGCGGCAAGAGACCCAGTACTTC.